This is a list of T cell receptor beta chains from one sample in a study of response to subunit inactivated influenza vaccine. TCRdb independently ran MiXCR on the RT-PCR reads; one entry per CDR3 protein. The repertoire holds 500,000 to 550,000 distinct CDR3 sequences, with about 7.2% as singletons. Sequenced material: PBMCs from blood, taken less than 30 months after vaccination. The origin of the receptors is a man between 50 and 70 years old who received an inactivated influenza vaccine. Each CDR3 is given with its conserved first and last residue. D genes are given only for firm matches. Some rows have no size entry. The others give once, few or many, or a class for an expanded clone.

CDR3 | DNA | size | D | J | V
CSAQTGGNQPQHF | TGCAGTGCGCAAACAGGGGGAAATCAGCCCCAGCATTTT | many | TRBD1 | TRBJ1-5 | TRBV20-1
CASSPSGIQETQYF | TGCGCCAGCAGCCCCTCGGGGATCCAAGAGACCCAGTACTTC | - | - | TRBJ2-5 | TRBV4-1
CASRVDGLNTGELFF | TGCGCCAGCAGGGTGGACGGATTGAACACCGGGGAGCTGTTTTTT | - | - | TRBJ2-2 | TRBV5-1
CASSLGLQGYQETQYF | TGTGCCAGCAGTTTAGGATTACAGGGGTACCAAGAGACCCAGTACTTC | many | TRBD1 | TRBJ2-5 | TRBV12-3/TRBV12-4
CASSLKGGRAYEQYF | TGTGCCAGCAGCTTAAAGGGCGGGAGGGCCTACGAGCAGTACTTC | few | TRBD2 | TRBJ2-7 | TRBV7-8
CASSLAHGGWSTDTQYF | TGTGCCAGCAGTTTAGCGCACGGGGGTTGGAGCACAGATACGCAGTATTTT | few | - | TRBJ2-3 | TRBV12-3/TRBV12-4
CASIPGRYTYEQYF | TGTGCCAGCATTCCAGGACGGTATACCTACGAGCAGTACTTC | - | - | TRBJ2-7 | TRBV6-1
CASSYSGITEAFF | TGTGCCAGCAGTTACTCGGGGATCACTGAAGCTTTCTTT | many | - | TRBJ1-1 | TRBV6-6
CASRRGTGSDEQYF | TGTGCCAGCAGGCGCGGGACAGGGTCGGACGAGCAGTACTTC | - | TRBD1 | TRBJ2-7 | TRBV2
CASSLGLAGGAYEQYF | TGTGCCAGCAGCTTAGGGCTAGCGGGAGGAGCCTACGAGCAGTACTTC | once | TRBD2 | TRBJ2-7 | TRBV13
CASSLKGLGGGEQFF | TGTGCCAGCAGCCTAAAAGGACTAGGGGGGGGTGAGCAGTTCTTC | few | - | TRBJ2-1 | TRBV7-2
CSSSLIGQGASAEAFF | TGCTCCAGCAGCTTGATAGGACAGGGGGCGAGTGCTGAAGCTTTCTTT | - | TRBD1 | TRBJ1-1 | TRBV5-1
CASTGSVREKLFF | TGTGCCAGCACAGGCAGCGTACGGGAAAAACTGTTTTTT | - | - | TRBJ1-4 | TRBV6-1
CASSQPGQNHQETQYF | TGTGCCAGCAGTCAACCGGGACAGAACCATCAAGAGACCCAGTACTTC | few | TRBD1 | TRBJ2-5 | TRBV6-1
CASSLDVGELFF | TGTGCCAGCAGCTTAGATGTCGGGGAGCTGTTTTTT | many | - | TRBJ2-2 | TRBV7-2
CSATEPNEQFF | TGCAGTGCTACGGAGCCCAATGAGCAGTTCTTC | few | - | TRBJ2-1 | TRBV20-1
CATSRLIDSVNGYTF | TGTGCCACCAGCAGGTTGATCGACAGCGTTAATGGCTACACCTTC | many | - | TRBJ1-2 | TRBV15